Listed here are 8 T cell receptor beta chains from one sample, sequenced in a study of a mutant IDH1 vaccine in newly diagnosed glioma. Here immunoSEQ multiplex PCR was the method, and the copy in TCRdb shows in-frame clones only, minus some. The table has fewer than 60,000 clones, less than 65% seen once; the top ten hold under 5.5%. The antigens for these receptors are not known. As to time point: week 47, end of study. Vaccine doses each comprised 300 ug of mutant IDH1 20-mer peptide, with topical imiquimod. Sequencing was performed on peripheral blood mononuclear cells (PBMCs), taken from a glioma patient whose treatment included an IDH1 peptide vaccine. Receptors originate from a man aged 40-55 years with glioma. Some clones in this sample may be carry-over from other donors' samples.

V gene TRBV4-1 combines with J gene TRBJ1-6; TRBD1 aligns across 8 bases. This CDR3 spans 15 amino acids. The germline V gene has CDR1 MGHRA and CDR2 YSYEKL. The trim removed 6 bases at V and 8 bases at J, leaving 9 bases unmatched. CDR3 in amino acids: CASRSQGADYSPLHF. CDR3 DNA sequence: TGCGCCAGCAGATCCCAGGGGGCTGATTATTCACCCCTCCACTTT.

The CDR3 region is CAISDAGPLGGYTF. The DNA for the CDR3 is TGTGCCATCAGTGATGCCGGGCCCCTAGGCGGCTACACCTTC. The V gene is TRBV10-3, the J gene TRBJ1-2; D not certain. CDR1 is ENHRY and CDR2 is SYGVKD in the germline V gene. The V and J ends lost 3 bases and 8 bases respectively, with 16 bases between them. CDR3 length: 14 amino acids.

The chain carries TRBV9 and TRBJ2-7; 11 bases map to TRBD1. The V gene end was trimmed by 3 bases and the J gene end by 3 bases; junction bases not matched to a gene: 5. This CDR3 has 15 residues. Per germline, CDR1 SGDLS and CDR2 YYNGEE. This CDR3 is CASSAQGTGGYEQYF. In DNA, the CDR3 is TGTGCCAGCAGCGCCCAGGGGACAGGGGGCTACGAGCAGTACTTC.

The chain couples TRBV5-1 to TRBJ2-7; D unresolved. V lost 0 bases and J 4 bases, leaving 5 bases between the germline ends. This CDR3 has 12 amino acids. The germline V gene has CDR1 SGHRS and CDR2 YFSETQ. CDR3 coding DNA: TGCGCCAGCAGCTTGGTAGGGTACGAGCAGTACTTC. It yields the protein CASSLVGYEQYF.

The chain combines TRBV30 with TRBJ1-1; D is unresolved. The CDR3 covers 13 residues. Germline loops: CDR1 GTSNPN, CDR2 SVGIG (reference sequence). Trimming removed 3 bases at V and 8 bases at J, with 16 bases between. CDR3 sequence (DNA): TGTGCCTGGAGGGCGGAGCTGATACGGGAAGCTTTCTTT. It specifies CAWRAELIREAFF.

The chain carries TRBV5-1 and TRBJ2-3; 10 bases map to TRBD2. CDR3 size: 16 residues. The germline gives CDR1 SGHRS, CDR2 YFSETQ. The ends lost 4 bases at V and 2 bases at J; junction bases unmatched: 7. CDR3 coding DNA: TGCGCCAGCAGCCGCCCTACTAGCGGGGACACAGATACGCAGTATTTT. Protein: CASSRPTSGDTDTQYF.

The chain is built from TRBV6-5 and TRBJ2-3; TRBD1 or TRBD2 may be the D gene (5 bases each). This CDR3 is built from 14 residues. The ends were cut back, 7 bases at V and 1 base at J, with 12 bases in the middle. From germline, CDR1 is MNHEY and CDR2 SVGAGI. Here the CDR3 DNA reads TGTGCCAGCACTTGGGGGACGGGCACAGATACGCAGTATTTT. As protein: CASTWGTGTDTQYF.

The chain links TRBV9 to TRBJ2-3, with unresolved D. The germline V gene encodes CDR1 SGDLS and CDR2 YYNGEE. The CDR3 covers 11 residues. The V end was cut by 4 bases, the J end by 4 bases, with 4 bases between. CDR3 bases: TGTGCCAGCAGCTCCTCAGATACGCAGTATTTT. Translating it yields CASSSSDTQYF. Supplemented by reference TRBV9 and TRBJ2-3, the full variable domain reads DSGVTQTPKHLITATGQRVTLRCSPRSGDLSVYWYQQSLDQGLQFLIQYYNGEERAKGNILERFSAQQFPDLHSELNLSSLELGDSALYFCASSSSDTQYFGPGTRLTVL.